These T cell receptor beta chains were read from a single sample in a study of blood T cell repertoires in COVID-19. Clones were read by immunoSEQ multiplex PCR, and TCRdb kept only the in-frame ones, dropping some. The sample yields approximately 160,000 clones, 70% to 90% seen once. The source material was peripheral blood. These TCRs come from a woman in her sixties or seventies with COVID-19, enrolled during active disease. CDR3s include the opening cysteine and the closing phenylalanine or tryptophan. The order of the fields is V gene, J gene, D gene, clone size, CDR3 protein, CDR3 DNA. D genes are given only for firm matches. Expanded clones get a size class; other rows say once, few or many, or leave the size out.

v_gene: TRBV7-2
j_gene: TRBJ2-1
d_gene: .
abundance: .
CDR3aa: CASSLVLPTPYNEQFF
CDR3nt: TGTGCCAGCAGCTTAGTGCTTCCTACCCCCTACAATGAGCAGTTCTTC

v_gene: TRBV5-1
j_gene: TRBJ1-2
d_gene: .
abundance: .
CDR3aa: CASSPGTPNYGYTF
CDR3nt: TGCGCCAGCAGCCCCGGGACACCAAACTATGGCTACACCTTC

v_gene: TRBV7-6
j_gene: TRBJ2-3
d_gene: TRBD2
abundance: .
CDR3aa: CASSPATLLAGAQYF
CDR3nt: TGTGCCAGCTCCCCCGCCACCCTCCTAGCGGGAGCGCAGTATTTT

v_gene: TRBV5-1
j_gene: TRBJ1-6
d_gene: .
abundance: .
CDR3aa: CASSRDWSSYNSPLHF
CDR3nt: TGCGCCAGCAGCCGGGACTGGAGCTCCTATAATTCACCCCTCCACTTT

v_gene: TRBV29-1
j_gene: TRBJ1-5
d_gene: .
abundance: .
CDR3aa: CSVRDNNQPQHF
CDR3nt: TGCAGCGTTCGTGACAATAATCAGCCCCAGCATTTT

v_gene: TRBV5-5
j_gene: TRBJ1-6
d_gene: .
abundance: once
CDR3aa: CASSLIIYNSPLHF
CDR3nt: TGTGCCAGCAGCTTGATAATCTATAATTCACCCCTCCACTTT

v_gene: TRBV7-9
j_gene: TRBJ1-6
d_gene: TRBD1
abundance: few
CDR3aa: CASARDRGNSPLHF
CDR3nt: TGTGCCAGCGCTCGGGACAGGGGAAATTCACCCCTCCACTTT

v_gene: TRBV5-1
j_gene: TRBJ2-1
d_gene: TRBD2
abundance: few
CDR3aa: CASSFLRGNNEQFF
CDR3nt: TGCGCCAGCAGCTTCCTGCGGGGGAACAATGAGCAGTTCTTC

v_gene: TRBV9
j_gene: TRBJ1-3
d_gene: TRBD1
abundance: .
CDR3aa: CASSVMRDRGLSGNTIYF
CDR3nt: TGTGCCAGCAGCGTAATGAGGGACAGGGGCCTCTCTGGAAACACCATATATTTT

v_gene: TRBV5-6
j_gene: TRBJ2-5
d_gene: .
abundance: .
CDR3aa: CASSLERLIQETQYF
CDR3nt: TGTGCCAGCAGCTTGGAGCGCTTAATCCAAGAGACCCAGTACTTC

v_gene: TRBV27
j_gene: TRBJ1-1
d_gene: .
abundance: few
CDR3aa: CASSPWTVLGAAEAFF
CDR3nt: TGTGCCAGCAGCCCCTGGACAGTCCTCGGCGCCGCTGAAGCTTTCTTT

v_gene: TRBV5-1
j_gene: TRBJ1-2
d_gene: .
abundance: few
CDR3aa: CASSPRGGRDYGYTF
CDR3nt: TGCGCCAGCAGCCCCCGGGGAGGCAGGGACTATGGCTACACCTTC

v_gene: TRBV27
j_gene: TRBJ1-4
d_gene: .
abundance: .
CDR3aa: CASSWDFGTYNEKLFF
CDR3nt: TGTGCCAGCAGTTGGGACTTTGGGACTTATAATGAAAAACTGTTTTTT

v_gene: TRBV6-1
j_gene: TRBJ2-1
d_gene: .
abundance: .
CDR3aa: CASSEGRGGYNEQFF
CDR3nt: TGTGCCAGCAGTGAAGGGAGGGGAGGCTACAATGAGCAGTTCTTC

v_gene: TRBV15
j_gene: TRBJ1-1
d_gene: .
abundance: .
CDR3aa: CATSRVRKNTEAFF
CDR3nt: TGTGCCACCAGCAGAGTGCGGAAGAACACTGAAGCTTTCTTT

v_gene: TRBV18
j_gene: TRBJ1-1
d_gene: TRBD1
abundance: .
CDR3aa: CASSSGQAIEAFF
CDR3nt: TGTGCCAGCTCGTCGGGACAGGCGATTGAAGCTTTCTTT

v_gene: TRBV7-9
j_gene: TRBJ2-4
d_gene: TRBD2
abundance: .
CDR3aa: CASSSKRLAGGKNIQYF
CDR3nt: TGTGCCAGCAGCTCCAAGCGGCTAGCGGGTGGCAAAAACATTCAGTACTTC

v_gene: TRBV2
j_gene: TRBJ1-5
d_gene: .
abundance: .
CDR3aa: CASGARGSNQPQHF
CDR3nt: TGTGCCAGTGGGGCCAGAGGTAGCAATCAGCCCCAGCATTTT

v_gene: TRBV7-3
j_gene: TRBJ2-1
d_gene: .
abundance: .
CDR3aa: CASSSQPGQRYNEQFF
CDR3nt: TGTGCCAGCAGCTCCCAACCGGGACAACGGTACAATGAGCAGTTCTTC

v_gene: TRBV6-5
j_gene: TRBJ1-4
d_gene: .
abundance: .
CDR3aa: CASSLQGRVEKLFF
CDR3nt: TGTGCCAGCAGTCTACAGGGTCGGGTTGAAAAACTGTTTTTT

v_gene: TRBV7-2
j_gene: TRBJ1-2
d_gene: TRBD1
abundance: .
CDR3aa: CASSFRQGYGYTF
CDR3nt: TGTGCCAGCAGCTTCCGACAGGGTTATGGCTACACCTTC

v_gene: TRBV5-1
j_gene: TRBJ1-5
d_gene: .
abundance: few
CDR3aa: CASSLEGSGRNQPQHF
CDR3nt: TGCGCCAGCAGCTTGGAGGGCTCAGGGCGCAATCAGCCCCAGCATTTT

v_gene: TRBV11-3
j_gene: TRBJ2-1
d_gene: TRBD2
abundance: .
CDR3aa: CASSPSGRGNEQFF
CDR3nt: TGTGCCAGCAGCCCAAGCGGGAGGGGCAATGAGCAGTTCTTC